This TCR beta chain was identified during a study of early stage breast cancer tumors. Study observations and caveats: Tumors had about 2.5-fold higher T cell density and higher clonality than adjacent normal breast tissue. In about 85% of the 16 patients, blood comparison separated tumor from normal breast. Enriched TCRB sequences shared across patients were mostly commonly generated sequences.

The data were produced by immunoSEQ multiplex PCR, yet TCRdb's version contains in-frame clones alone and is incomplete. In the table there are 70,000 or so clones, about 85% of which are singletons. Trimming took 1 base from V and 9 from J; bases not matched to a gene: 0. This CDR3 has 13 amino acids. CDR1 and CDR2 from the germline V gene are SGHAT and FQNNGV. As for this clone: Its specificity is not known.

Sample: blood. V gene TRBV11-2 combines with J gene TRBJ2-1, with TRBD2 matching 10 bases. The receptor was derived from a person in their forties with breast cancer. The CDR3 loop is CASSLASGSEQFF. Written as DNA, the CDR3 is TGTGCCAGCAGCTTAGCTAGCGGGAGTGAGCAGTTCTTC.